These 7 T cell receptor beta chains originate from one sample sequenced in a study of shared clonotypes between healthy human individuals. Positively selected for CCR7, the CD45RO-negative cells used as naive CD8 cells excluded terminally differentiated effector memory CD45RA+ cells. Data came from immunoSEQ multiplex PCR; TCRdb stores just in-frame clones and leaves some out. This table holds 2 million to 2.5 million clones, about 95% found once. The material sequenced was naive CD8+ T cells sorted from blood. The source is a man younger than 30 in good health.

About this clone itself: Other DNA sequences within the sample encode an identical CDR3. The genes are TRBV2 and TRBJ1-1; D is ambiguous. The V end lost 2 bases, the J end lost 1 base, and 2 bases lay between the germline ends. The CDR3 sequence is 12 residues long. The germline V gene has CDR1 SNHLY and CDR2 FYNNEI. The CDR3 loop reads CASSEWNTEAFF. DNA of the CDR3: TGTGCCAGCAGTGAATGGAACACTGAAGCTTTCTTT.

The V gene is TRBV5-6, the J gene TRBJ2-5; D not certain. V dropped 2 bases and J dropped 0 bases, with 5 bases sitting between them. The CDR3 extends over 13 amino acids. Germline assignment: CDR1 SGHDT and CDR2 YYEEEE. The DNA of the CDR3 is TGTGCCAGCAGCTTTAACAACCAAGAGACCCAGTACTTC. This gives the protein CASSFNNQETQYF.

The V and J genes are TRBV27 and TRBJ2-7; 9 positions agree with TRBD2. This CDR3 is 14 amino acids long. The V gene's germline CDR1 is MNHEY and CDR2 SMNVEV (reference sequence). V dropped 4 bases and J dropped 3; count of bases not matched to a gene: 4. CDR3 in amino acids: CASSWTSDHYEQYF. For the CDR3, the DNA is TGTGCCAGCAGTTGGACTAGCGATCACTACGAGCAGTACTTC.

The chain carries TRBV7-8 and TRBJ2-5; D is unclear. The CDR3 length is 12 residues. Germline assignment: CDR1 SGHVS and CDR2 FQNEAQ. The germline V and J ends were trimmed by 8 bases and 1 base, with 8 bases remaining between them. This CDR3 is CASGLFQETQYF. In DNA, the CDR3 is TGTGCCAGCGGGCTTTTCCAAGAGACCCAGTACTTC.

The rearrangement uses TRBV18 and TRBJ1-1; D call uncertain. CDR3 length: 13 residues. CDR1 KGHSH and CDR2 LQKENI come from the germline V gene. Trimming removed 4 bases at V and 1 base at J, with 7 bases between. The CDR3 spells CASSLEENTEAFF. The CDR3 DNA is TGTGCCAGCTCACTTGAAGAGAACACTGAAGCTTTCTTT.

To note about this clone: Different DNA sequences within this sample yield the same CDR3. The chain has TRBV7-9 and TRBJ2-7, with a tentative D call TRBD1 (5 bases). The germline CDR1 and CDR2 sequences are SEHNR and FQNEAQ (reference sequence). The CDR3 length is 13 residues. V was shortened by 1 base and J by 3 bases, with 7 bases between the two germline ends. The CDR3 reads CASSLVGHYEQYF. For the CDR3, the DNA is TGTGCCAGCAGCTTAGTCGGACACTACGAGCAGTACTTC.

This clone has a handful of counts. The chain recombines TRBV6-5 with TRBJ1-6, with D unresolved. The V and J ends lost 2 bases and 9 bases respectively, with 11 bases between them. The length of the CDR3 is 14 residues. CDR1 and CDR2 from the germline V gene are MNHEY and SVGAGI. The CDR3 spells CASSYGGLGSPLHF. The CDR3 DNA reads TGTGCCAGCAGTTACGGAGGGCTTGGTTCACCCCTCCACTTT.